This T cell receptor beta chain is drawn from a study of T-cell reconstitution after alpha-beta-depleted transplantation in children. Construction of the TCRbeta library involved unique molecular identifiers. TCRdb analysed the PCR reads with MiXCR anew, one entry per CDR3 protein. The sample includes some 240,000 distinct CDR3 sequences, about 8.8% seen only once; the top ten take 5.1%. This CDR3 has 19 residues. From germline, CDR1 is LNHDA and CDR2 SQIVND (reference sequence). The V segment lost 5 bases and the J segment 4 bases; nucleotides outside the gene matches: 15. The sample holds many counts of this clonotype.

This material consisted of PBMCs from the stem cell graft donor, taken from the stem cell graft. This sequence joins TRBV19 and TRBJ2-6; TRBD1 matches 9 bases. The origin of this receptor is a human donor who donated a stem cell graft to a child with SCID. The CDR3 is CASSPRGQGEFSGANVLTF. For the CDR3, the DNA is TGTGCCAGTAGTCCCCGGGGACAGGGTGAGTTTTCCGGGGCCAACGTCCTGACTTTC.